These 26 T cell receptor beta chains were all obtained from the same sample, sequenced in a study of neurological immune-mediated disorders. TCRdb ran MiXCR on the 5' RACE reads and lists one entry per CDR3 protein. The sample lists tens of thousands of distinct CDR3 sequences; 5.8% were seen once. Time point noted: longitudinal time-point 2. The sequencing input was PBMCs. The receptors shown here come from an older woman with multiple sclerosis.

In its sample, this clonotype was seen many times. The V gene is TRBV20-1, the J gene TRBJ2-7, with TRBD2 as a possible D gene (7 bases). V shed 2 bases and J shed 7 bases, with 21 bases lying between them. The CDR3 is 15 residues long. Looked up from germline, CDR1 is DFQATT and CDR2 is SNEGSKA (reference sequence). In nucleotides, the CDR3 is TGCAGTGCTAGAAAAGGGGGGGGGCAAACGAGAGAGCAGTACTTC. Translating it yields CSARKGGGQTREQYF.

This clonotype was observed many times. The chain links TRBV12-3 or TRBV12-4 to TRBJ1-5; perhaps TRBD1 as D (5 bases). Between the trimmed V and J ends, which lost 10 bases and 6 bases, there was a span of 19 bases. The CDR3 contains 14 residues. The CDR3 sequence: CATQSGAASQPQHF. The DNA for the CDR3 is TGTGCCACCCAGTCTGGGGCCGCGAGTCAGCCCCAGCATTTT.

This clonotype was counted many times. The rearrangement links TRBV5-1 to TRBJ1-4; TRBD1 agrees at 8 bases. Per germline, CDR1 SGHRS and CDR2 YFSETQ. V trimming: 5 bases; J trimming: 7 bases; junction bases outside the gene matches: 4. The CDR3 loop spans 13 amino acids. CDR3 in DNA: TGCGCCAGCAGTACAGGGGGTGGTGAAAAACTGTTTTTT. Protein sequence: CASSTGGGEKLFF.

This clonotype was counted at least ten times. The V and J genes are TRBV28 and TRBJ2-5; TRBD2 matches at 12 bases. The V gene end was trimmed by 3 bases and the J gene end by 4 bases; junction bases not matched to a gene: 6. Germline lookup yields CDR1 MDHEN and CDR2 SYDVKM. CDR3 size: 16 residues. The CDR3 here is CASSLGLAGGRETQYF. The CDR3 DNA is TGTGCCAGCAGTTTGGGGCTAGCGGGGGGGCGAGAGACCCAGTACTTC.

This clonotype was seen repeatedly, ten times or more. J is TRBJ2-7 and V is TRBV10-3; D ambiguous. The CDR3 has 12 residues. Germline CDR1 is ENHRY and CDR2 is SYGVKD. Deletions cut 3 bases from V and 5 bases from J, with 8 bases between. The CDR3, as DNA: TGTGCCATCAGTGACTCAGGAAACGAGCAGTACTTC. Its protein product is CAISDSGNEQYF.

Ten or more counts support this clonotype. The rearrangement links TRBV28 to TRBJ1-2; D is ambiguous. V lost 5 bases, J lost 5 bases, and 6 bases lay in between. CDR1 is MDHEN, CDR2 SYDVKM, per germline. The CDR3 runs 11 residues. The CDR3 spells CASSTPYGYTF. In DNA, the CDR3 is TGTGCCAGCAGTACGCCATATGGCTACACCTTC.

This clonotype was seen repeatedly, ten times or more. The V gene is TRBV6-6, the J gene TRBJ2-5; D gene uncertain. The CDR3 has 13 residues. CDR1 is MNHNY and CDR2 is SVGAGI in the germline V gene (reference sequence). Trimming pared 6 bases from V and 5 bases from J, leaving 13 bases between. CDR3 bases: TGTGCCAGCAGCCAAGTTACCAAGGAGACCCAGTACTTC. Amino acids: CASSQVTKETQYF.

This clonotype has at least ten counts. The chain recombines TRBV5-5 with TRBJ1-4; D remains unclear. Trimming took off 2 bases at V and 11 bases at J, with 16 bases between the two ends. The CDR3 runs 14 residues. Germline CDR1 reads SGHKS; CDR2 reads YYEKEE (reference sequence). Written as DNA, the CDR3 is TGTGCCAGCAGCTTACGCCCCGGGTTGGAGAAACTGTTTTTT. As protein: CASSLRPGLEKLFF.

This clonotype was seen ten or more times. The chain employs TRBV20-1 and TRBJ2-7; 7 positions agree with TRBD1. Germline V lookup: CDR1 DFQATT, CDR2 SNEGSKA (reference sequence). Trimming removed 0 bases from V and 2 bases from J; junction bases left unmatched: 7. CDR3 length: 15 residues. Here the CDR3 reads CSARDPGQSTYEQYF. The CDR3 DNA sequence: TGCAGTGCTAGAGACCCGGGACAGTCCACCTACGAGCAGTACTTC.

This clonotype was seen repeatedly, ten times or more. CDR3 sequence: CASSQAQLNTEAFF. CDR3 DNA: TGTGCCAGCAGCCAAGCACAGCTTAACACTGAAGCTTTCTTT. The rearrangement uses TRBV3-1 and TRBJ1-1; the D is unclear. Trimming removed 1 base at V and 2 bases at J, with 8 bases between. This CDR3 is 14 amino acids long. Germline V lookup: CDR1 LGHDT, CDR2 YNNKEL (reference sequence).

This clonotype was detected ten times or more. The chain links TRBV7-2 to TRBJ2-5, with 9 bases identical to TRBD1. Germline CDR1 is SGHTA and CDR2 is FQGNSA. The CDR3 loop spans 15 amino acids. With 3 bases clipped from V and 5 bases from J, the junction kept 7 bases outside the gene matches. CDR3 sequence: CASSFSGGQGETQYF. CDR3 sequence (DNA): TGTGCCAGCAGCTTTAGTGGGGGACAGGGCGAGACCCAGTACTTC.

At least ten counts were recorded for this clonotype. The gene calls are TRBV12-3 or TRBV12-4 and TRBJ1-2; no definite D call. Trimming shortened V by 1 base and J by 8 bases, and 11 bases separated the two germline ends. The CDR3 is made up of 13 amino acids. CDR3 DNA: TGTGCCAGCAGTTTAGAGGGTTACGGGGGCTACACCTTC. It is translated as CASSLEGYGGYTF.

This clonotype appeared many times. CDR3 amino acids: CASSYSNTEAFF. In nucleotides, the CDR3 is TGCGCCAGCAGCTACTCGAACACTGAAGCTTTCTTT. V and J are TRBV5-1 and TRBJ1-1; D not resolved. V was pared by 3 bases and J by 1 base, with 4 bases between. Germline CDR1 SGHRS, CDR2 YFSETQ. The CDR3 loop spans 12 amino acids.

This clonotype was recorded at least ten times. The chain joins TRBV12-3 or TRBV12-4 to TRBJ1-6; the D is unclear. The length of the CDR3 is 14 residues. Trimming took off 3 bases at V and 10 bases at J, with 13 bases between the two ends. In DNA, the CDR3 is TGTGCCAGCAGTTTCGGGTCTCCATCCTCACCCCTCCACTTT. This codes for CASSFGSPSSPLHF.

This clonotype was counted many times. The chain recombines TRBV3-1 with TRBJ2-1, with a tentative D call TRBD2 (5 bases). This CDR3 region has 14 residues. Germline CDR1 and CDR2: LGHDT and YNNKEL (reference sequence). Deletions cut 4 bases from V and 1 base from J, with 8 bases between. This CDR3 reads CASSREGSYNEQFF. The CDR3 nucleotides are TGTGCCAGCAGCCGCGAGGGTTCCTACAATGAGCAGTTCTTC.

This clonotype occurred many times. The chain has TRBV12-1 and TRBJ1-5; the D call of TRBD1 is as the table states it, not checked on the DNA. TRBV12-1 is listed as a pseudogene. The CDR3 is made up of 18 amino acids. The CDR3 nucleotides read TGTGCCAGCGTCTATGGGGGCCTCGGATCCTATAGCAATCAGCCCCAGCATTTT. It encodes CASVYGGLGSYSNQPQHF.

This clonotype has a count of ten or more. This chain joins TRBV20-1 and TRBJ1-5, with TRBD1 matching over 7 bases. Germline V gene lookup returns CDR1 DFQATT and CDR2 SNEGSKA (reference sequence). The CDR3 extends over 12 amino acids. V shed 2 bases, J shed 5 bases, and the junction held 0 bases outside the gene matches. The CDR3 nucleotides read TGCAGTGCTAGACAGGGGGATCAGCCCCAGCATTTT. Protein: CSARQGDQPQHF.

The sample holds many counts of this clonotype. This chain uses TRBV7-9 with TRBJ1-1, with a possible D match to TRBD1 (5 bases). Germline CDR1 reads SEHNR; CDR2 reads FQNEAQ (reference sequence). The CDR3 has 16 residues. Trimming removed 5 bases at V and 0 bases at J, with 16 bases between. CDR3 in DNA: TGTGCCAGCAGCCCGGGACGGCTTCTTATGAACACTGAAGCTTTCTTT. It codes for CASSPGRLLMNTEAFF. Using reference TRBV7-9 and TRBJ1-1 for the parts outside the CDR3, the full variable domain is DTGVSQNPRHKITKRGQNVTFRCDPISEHNRLYWYRQTLGQGPEFLTYFQNEAQLEKSRLLSDRFSAERPKGSFSTLEIQRTEQGDSAMYLCASSPGRLLMNTEAFFGQGTRLTVV.

This clonotype was seen at least ten times. The chain uses TRBV7-9 and TRBJ1-5; no firm D call. Looked up from germline, CDR1 is SEHNR and CDR2 is FQNEAQ (reference sequence). This CDR3 has 12 amino acids. V lost 5 bases and J lost 4, with 6 bases in between. CDR3 DNA: TGTGCCAGCAGCAGAGAGAATCAGCCCCAGCATTTT. Translating it yields CASSRENQPQHF.

This clonotype was found many times. The chain employs TRBV24-1 and TRBJ1-5; unclear D gene. This CDR3 has 13 amino acids. The V and J ends lost 2 bases and 4 bases respectively, with 5 bases between them. The germline V gene has CDR1 KGHDR and CDR2 SFDVKD. The CDR3 sequence: CATSDYKNQPQHF. Here the CDR3 DNA reads TGTGCCACCAGTGATTACAAGAATCAGCCCCAGCATTTT.

This clonotype was recorded at least ten times. The CDR3 is CASLLGIGNNEQFF. The CDR3 DNA follows: TGCGCCAGCCTGCTTGGGATCGGGAACAATGAGCAGTTCTTC. The gene calls are TRBV5-1 and TRBJ2-1; possibly TRBD2 for D (5 bases). CDR3 length: 14 amino acids. V lost 7 bases to trimming and J lost 5 bases, with 16 bases between them. From germline, CDR1 is SGHRS and CDR2 YFSETQ.

This clonotype was seen repeatedly, ten times or more. This chain connects TRBV6-6 to TRBJ2-7, with no clear D. The V gene's germline CDR1 is MNHNY and CDR2 SVGAGI (reference sequence). V shed 6 bases and J shed 7 bases, with 10 bases lying between them. The CDR3 sequence is 11 residues long. Written as DNA, the CDR3 is TGTGCCAGCAGCCCCCTAGAGGAGCAGTACTTC. Translated: CASSPLEEQYF.

This clonotype was found many times. The chain links TRBV6-1 to TRBJ2-5; possibly TRBD1 for D (6 bases). The CDR3 runs to 13 residues. Trimming cost V 2 bases and J 5 bases, with 9 bases left between them. Germline lookup yields CDR1 MNHNS and CDR2 SASEGT. This chain's CDR3 is CASSEIRGETQYF. CDR3 DNA sequence: TGTGCCAGCAGTGAAATCAGGGGTGAGACCCAGTACTTC.

At least ten counts were recorded for this clonotype. The chain joins TRBV20-1 to TRBJ2-3; D uncertain. From germline, CDR1 is DFQATT and CDR2 SNEGSKA (reference sequence). CDR3 length: 14 amino acids. With 2 bases removed from V and 4 bases from J, the gap between germline ends came to 13 bases. The CDR3 DNA reads TGCAGTGCTAGATTTCCGTATCAGGCAGATACGCAGTATTTT. Its protein product is CSARFPYQADTQYF.

Comment on this clonotype: Germline and junction disagree at one end, which may indicate a read error. CDR3 protein: CTSSRAGTGDYEQYF. In nucleotides, the CDR3 is TGTACCAGCAGTAGGGCCGGGACAGGAGACTACGAGCAGTACTTC. This chain uses TRBV6-5 with TRBJ2-7, with TRBD1 matching 8 bases. The CDR3 runs 15 residues. The germline CDR1 and CDR2 sequences are MNHEY and SVGAGI.

This clonotype has more than one count but fewer than ten. The chain recombines TRBV12-3 or TRBV12-4 with TRBJ1-1; TRBD1 agrees at 8 bases. With V trimmed by 6 bases and J by 0 bases, 9 bases remained unmatched. The CDR3 sequence is 16 residues long. CDR3 in amino acids: CASSRLGTGLNTEAFF. The CDR3 DNA reads TGTGCCAGCAGCCGCCTCGGGACAGGCCTGAACACTGAAGCTTTCTTT.